This TCR beta chain was identified during a study of blood T cell repertoires in COVID-19. Those who participated ranged in age from roughly 18 to 90 years and resided in under 25 US areas. After removal of 1 base from V and 12 bases from J, the junction contained 8 bases not matched to a gene. The CDR3 consists of 15 residues. Per the germline V gene, CDR1 is SGHDT and CDR2 is YYEEEE. The assay was immunoSEQ multiplex PCR, and TCRdb's table has in-frame clones only and misses some. The data contain about 46,000 clones, around 83% of them seen just once; the ten biggest clones take up approximately 3.1%.

The receptor comes from a woman aged 45-60 years who had recovered from COVID-19. Input material: PBMCs or T cells enriched from blood (not recorded which). The V gene is TRBV5-6, the J gene TRBJ2-1, with TRBD2 matching 12 bases. The CDR3 DNA reads as TGTGCCAGCAGCTTGAGGCTAGCGGGAGGGTCGCTGCAGTTCTTC. Its protein is CASSLRLAGGSLQFF.